The rows below give T cell receptor beta chains drawn from one sample of a study of molecular identifiers for immune sequencing clone quantification. Each CDR3 protein is one row after TCRdb ran MiXCR on the PCR reads. The table includes about 300,000 distinct CDR3 sequences, about 22% detected once. Source material: naive CD8+ T cells from blood, with Jurkat cell RNA spiked in. Receptor source: a human donor in good health. Some libraries in this study had Jurkat cell RNA spiked in. The CDR3 runs from the conserved cysteine through the conserved F or W. A D gene is named only where the DNA matches it firmly. Some rows have no size entry. The others give once, few or many, or a class for an expanded clone.

>TRBV7-9|TRBJ1-2|-|-
TGTGCCAGCAGCATAGCGATGTCAGACTTTAGCTATGGCTACACCTTC
CASSIAMSDFSYGYTF
>TRBV27|TRBJ1-1|-|-
TGTGCCACCGCTAACCAAGGTAACACTGAAGCTTTCTTT
CATANQGNTEAFF
>TRBV4-3|TRBJ2-7|many|-
TGCGCCAGCAGCCCACAACAGGGCTACTACGAGCAGTACTTC
CASSPQQGYYEQYF
>TRBV7-3|TRBJ2-1|many|TRBD2
TGTGCCAGCAGCTTAAAGGCGGGAGGCTCCTACAATGAGCAGTTCTTC
CASSLKAGGSYNEQFF
>TRBV12-3/TRBV12-4|TRBJ1-1|many|TRBD1
TGTGCCAGCACCGAAGGACAGGGGGAGAACACTGAAGCTTTCTTT
CASTEGQGENTEAFF
>TRBV3-1|TRBJ1-2|many|-
TGTGCCAGCAGCCAAGATTCTGGGAGGGGACTCTATGGCTACACCTTC
CASSQDSGRGLYGYTF
>TRBV12-3/TRBV12-4|TRBJ2-4|few|-
TGTGCCAGCAGTCCAACGACAGGTTTTAACATTCAGTACTTC
CASSPTTGFNIQYF
>TRBV5-4|TRBJ2-7|few|-
TGTGCCAGCAGCTTGTTGGGGGGGGGCAACGAGCAGTACTTC
CASSLLGGGNEQYF
>TRBV4-3|TRBJ2-3|-|TRBD2
TGCGCCAGCAGCCCGGACCGGGGGGGGCCTGATACGCAGTATTTT
CASSPDRGGPDTQYF
>TRBV4-1|TRBJ2-3|few|-
TGCGCCAGCAGCCAAGAACAGAGAAGCACAGATACGCAGTATTTT
CASSQEQRSTDTQYF
>TRBV25-1|TRBJ2-2|many|TRBD1
TGTGCCAGCAGTGAGTGGACAGGGATTACCGGGGAGCTGTTTTTT
CASSEWTGITGELFF
>TRBV12-3/TRBV12-4|TRBJ1-1|many|-
TGTGCCAGCAGCCCGGGGGGGACTGAAGCTTTCTTT
CASSPGGTEAFF
>TRBV5-8|TRBJ2-1|many|TRBD1
TGTGCCAGCAGCTTGGGGACAGGGGGCGAGGGCGATGAGCAGTTCTTC
CASSLGTGGEGDEQFF
>TRBV29-1|TRBJ1-2|many|-
TGCAGTACCGCAGTGGACAGTACTGCTAACTATGGCTACACCTTC
CSTAVDSTANYGYTF
>TRBV3-1|TRBJ2-2|-|TRBD2
TGTGCCAGCAGCCCCGGGGGGTCCGGGGAGCTGTTTTTT
CASSPGGSGELFF
>TRBV28|TRBJ2-4|many|TRBD1
TGTGCCAGCAGCCCATTCCATGTGGGGACAGGAGTAAACATTCAGTACTTC
CASSPFHVGTGVNIQYF
>TRBV6-5|TRBJ2-7|many|-
TGTGCCAGCAGTTTGACGGGAGCGGTAGAATACGAGCAGTACTTC
CASSLTGAVEYEQYF
>TRBV4-3|TRBJ2-7|-|-
TGCGCCAGCAGCCAATACTATACCCGGACAGGGAGGGTCTACGAGCAGTACTTC
CASSQYYTRTGRVYEQYF
>TRBV12-3/TRBV12-4|TRBJ2-7|many|-
TGTGCCAGCAGTTTCGGAGAGAACAGGGGGGGTTTTGAGCAGTACTTC
CASSFGENRGGFEQYF
>TRBV15|TRBJ1-5|many|TRBD1
TGTGCCACCAGCGGGACAGGGTTCTATCAGCCCCAGCATTTT
CATSGTGFYQPQHF
>TRBV7-2|TRBJ2-3|many|-
TGTGCCAGCAGCTTAGGGGCGGGTTGGACGGATACGCAGTATTTT
CASSLGAGWTDTQYF
>TRBV6-2/TRBV6-3|TRBJ1-1|many|-
TGTGCCAGCAGTGCCCTACAGGGAGGTACTGAAGCTTTCTTT
CASSALQGGTEAFF
>TRBV13|TRBJ2-2|-|-
TGTGCCAGCAGCTTAGGCCGGGTCGGGGAGCTGTTTTTT
CASSLGRVGELFF
>TRBV5-6|TRBJ2-3|many|-
TGTGCCAGCAGCTCCTCCGGGTATCCTACAGATACGCAGTATTTT
CASSSSGYPTDTQYF
>TRBV6-5|TRBJ2-1|many|TRBD2
TGTGCCAGCAGTTACTCGGGACTAGAAGCGACTGAGCAGTTCTTC
CASSYSGLEATEQFF
>TRBV30|TRBJ1-1|-|TRBD1
TGTGCCTGGAGAAGGGGACAGGGGCAAATGAACACTGAAGCTTTCTTT
CAWRRGQGQMNTEAFF
>TRBV18|TRBJ2-7|few|-
TGTGCCAGCTCACCCCCCCCTCAAGCAGGGTGGTACGAGCAGTACTTC
CASSPPPQAGWYEQYF
>TRBV5-1|TRBJ1-1|many|-
TGCGCCAGCAGCTTGGTCGCCGGGGCAGGGCCACTTCGTTTGGCTGAAGCTTTCTTT
CASSLVAGAGPLRLAEAFF
>TRBV21-1|TRBJ1-1|many|-
TGTGCCAGCACTTGGGACAGCTACTACACTGAAGCTTTCTTT
CASTWDSYYTEAFF
>TRBV5-1|TRBJ1-3|-|-
TGCGCCAGCAGACTAACCACTAGAAACACCATATATTTT
CASRLTTRNTIYF
>TRBV2|TRBJ1-4|many|TRBD1
TGTGCCAGCAGCGCGATCCGGACAGGATATAATGAAAAACTGTTTTTT
CASSAIRTGYNEKLFF
>TRBV6-2/TRBV6-3|TRBJ1-1|many|-
TGTGCCAGCAGTTACGGGTTGGGTGTACGTGAAGCTTTCTTT
CASSYGLGVREAFF
>TRBV14|TRBJ1-1|many|TRBD1
TGTGCCAGCAGCGCGGACAGGTTTACCTTGAACACTGAAGCTTTCTTT
CASSADRFTLNTEAFF
>TRBV23-1|TRBJ2-2|-|TRBD1
TGCGCCAGCAGTCAAGGGCAGGGGGAAACCGGGGAGCTGTTTTTT
CASSQGQGETGELFF
>TRBV20-1|TRBJ2-3|many|-
TGCAGTGCCACTCTTGCGGGAAGGGGAGATACGCAGTATTTT
CSATLAGRGDTQYF
>TRBV4-1|TRBJ2-7|many|-
TGCGCCAGCAGCCAAGTTACCTTTAGGGAGCAGTACTTC
CASSQVTFREQYF
>TRBV12-5|TRBJ1-5|many|-
TGTGCTAGTGGTTTGGGGTCGGGGCAGCCCCAGCATTTT
CASGLGSGQPQHF
>TRBV3-1|TRBJ2-2|few|TRBD1
TGTGCCAGCAGCCAAGAAAAGACAGGGTACACCGGGGAGCTGTTTTTT
CASSQEKTGYTGELFF
>TRBV5-1|TRBJ2-5|many|-
TGCGCCAGCAGCTGGGACAAAACCCAAGAGACCCAGTACTTC
CASSWDKTQETQYF
>TRBV29-1|TRBJ2-2|many|TRBD2
TGCAGCGCGGATAGCGGGCCGAACACCGGGGAGCTGTTTTTT
CSADSGPNTGELFF
>TRBV7-9|TRBJ1-5|few|-
TGTGCCAGCAGCTTAGAGGGAGGGCCCCAGCATTTT
CASSLEGGPQHF
>TRBV29-1|TRBJ2-4|many|-
TGCAGCGTTGAAGATTGGGGAAAGGGGAACATTCAGTACTTC
CSVEDWGKGNIQYF
>TRBV29-1|TRBJ2-1|few|-
TGCAGCGCCGCAGATATTGAGCAGTTCTTC
CSAADIEQFF
>TRBV20-1|TRBJ2-1|many|TRBD2
TGCAGTGCTGAGCGGGAGGGCAATGAGCAGTTCTTC
CSAEREGNEQFF
>TRBV18|TRBJ2-3|few|-
TGTGCCAGCTCACCCCCGATGAGGATGACTAGCACAGATACGCAGTATTTT
CASSPPMRMTSTDTQYF
>TRBV27|TRBJ2-5|-|TRBD2
TGTGCCAGCAGTTTATTGTCTAGCGGGGGCCAAGAGACCCAGTACTTC
CASSLLSSGGQETQYF
>TRBV19|TRBJ1-5|-|TRBD1
TGTGCCAGTAGTATACCCGGACAGGGGTACCAGCCCCAGCATTTT
CASSIPGQGYQPQHF
>TRBV20-1|TRBJ2-7|few|-
TGCAGTGCTAGAGATCAAACCGGGGTAACCTACGAGCAGTACTTC
CSARDQTGVTYEQYF
>TRBV6-5|TRBJ2-3|many|-
TGTGCCAGCTCGGCCGAATACCGGGGAGATACGCAGTATTTT
CASSAEYRGDTQYF
>TRBV4-1|TRBJ2-3|-|-
TGCGCCAGCAGCCAGGAAAAGAGGATCACAGATACGCAGTATTTT
CASSQEKRITDTQYF
>TRBV3-1|TRBJ2-2|many|-
TGTGCCAGCAGCCCGCCCTCGACAGAGCCGAACACCGGGGAGCTGTTTTTT
CASSPPSTEPNTGELFF
>TRBV27|TRBJ2-7|many|-
TGTGCCAGCAGTCCCCGGGCCTCCTACGAGCAGTACTTC
CASSPRASYEQYF
>TRBV9|TRBJ2-6|few|-
TGTGCCAGCAGCGTAGGGGCTGGGGCCAACGTCCTGACTTTC
CASSVGAGANVLTF
>TRBV11-2|TRBJ2-3|many|-
TGTGCCAGCAGCCAATTAGACAGCCTTGATGCGCAGTATTTT
CASSQLDSLDAQYF
>TRBV5-5|TRBJ1-1|-|-
TGTGCCAGCAGCTTGGCCGTGGGGATGAACACTGAAGCTTTCTTT
CASSLAVGMNTEAFF